This TCR beta chain emerged from a study of technical replicates of blood from several donors. V shed 4 bases, J shed 7 bases, and the junction held 1 base outside the gene matches. Germline CDR1 MNHNS, CDR2 SASEGT. The CDR3 sequence is 13 residues long. Method: immunoSEQ multiplex PCR; TCRdb's copy keeps in-frame clones and lacks some. In the table there are approximately 50,000 clones, 70% to 90% of which are singletons. This TCR was sampled from a human donor in good health. Some clones in this sample may be carry-over from other donors' samples. The sequenced sample was PBMCs. The rearrangement links TRBV6-1 to TRBJ1-6; 7 bases are a match to TRBD1. CDR3 DNA: TGTGCCAGCAGTGGGGACAGAAATTCACCCCTCCACTTT. As protein: CASSGDRNSPLHF.